The 14 T cell receptor beta chains given below trace back to one sample, sequenced in a study of shared clonotypes between healthy human individuals. The table came from immunoSEQ multiplex PCR; TCRdb's copy has only in-frame clones and leaves some out. This table has roughly 2.4 million clones, 90% to 96% appearing once. Material: naive CD4+ T cells sorted from blood. Subset indicated: CD45RA+ positively selected. These receptors were collected from a man between 18 and 29 years old in good health.

This chain joins TRBV5-1 and TRBJ2-1, with 10 bases identical to TRBD2. J lost 1 base, V lost 4 bases, and 2 bases had no gene match. The CDR3 extends over 15 amino acids. CDR1 is SGHRS, CDR2 YFSETQ, per germline. In DNA, the CDR3 is TGCGCCAGCAGCGATAGCGGGAGGTCCTACAATGAGCAGTTCTTC. Translated, it gives CASSDSGRSYNEQFF.

V gene TRBV6-6 combines with J gene TRBJ1-5; D unclear. With 5 bases removed from V and 7 bases from J, the gap between germline ends came to 12 bases. Germline CDR1 is MNHNY and CDR2 is SVGAGI (reference sequence). CDR3 size: 13 residues. The CDR3 nucleotides are TGTGCCAGCAGTGAGACATCGTGGCAGCCCCAGCATTTT. This encodes CASSETSWQPQHF.

This clone was observed once. CDR3 residues: CAISESAGAGEKLFF. CDR3 bases: TGTGCCATCAGTGAGTCGGCCGGGGCAGGTGAAAAACTGTTTTTT. The rearrangement joins TRBV10-3 to TRBJ1-4; TRBD1 is a possible D gene (5 bases). V lost 0 bases and J 7 bases, leaving 12 bases between the germline ends. CDR1 and CDR2 from the germline V gene are ENHRY and SYGVKD. This CDR3 is built from 15 residues.

This chain links TRBV30 with TRBJ1-2; possible D gene TRBD1, 5 bases. The CDR3 runs 12 residues. The germline V gene encodes CDR1 GTSNPN and CDR2 SVGIG (reference sequence). V lost 3 bases and J lost 5, with 10 bases in between. The CDR3 DNA reads as TGTGCCTGGAGCGTAAAGGGGTATGGCTACACCTTC. This encodes CAWSVKGYGYTF. The entire variable domain, with the rest obtained from reference TRBV30 and TRBJ1-2, is as follows: SQTIHQWPATLVQPVGSPLSLECTVEGTSNPNLYWYRQAAGRGLQLLFYSVGIGQISSEVPQNLSASRPQDRQFILSSKKLLLSDSGFYLCAWSVKGYGYTFGSGTRLTVV.

The chain is built from TRBV5-5 and TRBJ2-5; perhaps TRBD2 as D (5 bases). The V end lost 2 bases, the J end lost 3 bases, and 11 bases lay between the germline ends. The CDR3 runs 14 residues. Per the germline V gene, CDR1 is SGHKS and CDR2 is YYEKEE (reference sequence). CDR3: CASSFVPGKETQYF. DNA for the CDR3: TGTGCCAGCAGCTTTGTCCCGGGGAAAGAGACCCAGTACTTC.

This chain links TRBV7-2 with TRBJ2-5; D gene unclear. Per the germline V gene, CDR1 is SGHTA and CDR2 is FQGNSA. Trimming removed 4 bases from V and 5 bases from J, with 8 bases in between. CDR3 length equals 12 residues. The CDR3 nucleotides read TGTGCCAGCAGCTCGTACGTCGAGACCCAGTACTTC. It translates to CASSSYVETQYF.

For this clone: As the CDR3 is not closed by the conserved phenylalanine or tryptophan, this likely results from a read error. The DNA is omitted, as the CDR3 cannot be located on it reliably, and the CDR3 follows TCRdb's listing. The chain uses TRBV6-5 and TRBJ1-2. 12 amino acids form the CDR3, both terminal residues included. Germline V CDR1 and CDR2: MNHEY, SVGAGI. The CDR3 spells CASSYPKMTYGV.

The chain couples TRBV5-5 to TRBJ1-2; D remains unclear. Germline CDR1 reads SGHKS; CDR2 reads YYEKEE (reference sequence). The CDR3 has 12 residues. V was trimmed by 3 bases and J by 8 bases, leaving 11 bases between them. The CDR3 nucleotides read TGTGCCAGCAGCTGGCCCGCCAGGGGCTACACCTTC. Residues: CASSWPARGYTF. Looking up the rest from reference TRBV5-5 and TRBJ1-2 gives the full variable domain: DAGVTQSPTHLIKTRGQQVTLRCSPISGHKSVSWYQQVLGQGPQFIFQYYEKEERGRGNFPDRFSARQFPNYSSELNVNALLLGDSALYLCASSWPARGYTFGSGTRLTVV.

This chain uses TRBV28 with TRBJ1-5; D is unclear. The CDR3 is 13 amino acids. The V gene's germline CDR1 is MDHEN and CDR2 SYDVKM. V lost 4 bases, J lost 1 base, and 5 bases lay in between. The CDR3 region has the DNA TGTGCCAGCAGTTCAGCCAGCAATCAGCCCCAGCATTTT. Its translation: CASSSASNQPQHF.

The CDR3 spells CASSRHLRQGISSPLHF. CDR3 nucleotides: TGTGCCAGCAGCCGACACTTACGACAGGGAATTAGTTCACCCCTCCACTTT. This chain connects TRBV7-6 to TRBJ1-6; 7 bases fit TRBD1. The CDR3 runs to 17 residues. Germline values: CDR1 SGHVS, CDR2 FNYEAQ. V shed 5 bases, J shed 9 bases, and the junction held 16 bases outside the gene matches.

This clone was seen more than once but under ten times. This chain joins TRBV7-2 and TRBJ1-5; D is unclear. V was pared by 4 bases and J by 5 bases, with 9 bases between. The length of the CDR3 is 13 residues. The germline CDR1 and CDR2 sequences are SGHTA and FQGNSA. As DNA, the CDR3 is TGTGCCAGCAGCTCTGGGATGTATCAGCCCCAGCATTTT. It specifies CASSSGMYQPQHF.

As regards this clone: The identical CDR3 is also encoded by other nucleotide sequences in the sample. V usage is TRBV7-9 and J usage is TRBJ2-3; weak D call: TRBD2 (5 bases). The germline V gene encodes CDR1 SEHNR and CDR2 FQNEAQ (reference sequence). The V end was cut by 0 bases, the J end by 6 bases, with 7 bases between. CDR3 size: 13 residues. The CDR3 bases are TGTGCCAGCAGCTTAGCGAGAGGGGATACGCAGTATTTT. Protein product: CASSLARGDTQYF.

As regards this clone: This sample includes further DNA sequences coding for the same CDR3. The V and J genes are TRBV6-5 and TRBJ1-1, with 9 nucleotides matching TRBD1. J gave up 4 bases and V 2 bases, and 5 bases lay outside the gene matches. This CDR3 has 15 amino acids. Germline values: CDR1 MNHEY, CDR2 SVGAGI. The CDR3 here is CASSYGTGWGTEAFF. The DNA of the CDR3 is TGTGCCAGCAGTTACGGGACAGGGTGGGGCACTGAAGCTTTCTTT.

This clone was recorded once. The rearrangement joins TRBV10-1 to TRBJ1-3; TRBD1 might be the D (6 bases). V shed 4 bases and J shed 4 bases, with 8 bases lying between them. CDR3 length: 13 residues. Looked up from germline, CDR1 is WNHNN and CDR2 is SYGVQD (reference sequence). CDR3 DNA sequence: TGCGCCAGCAGTGCGGGACAAGGAAACACCATATATTTT. This sequence encodes CASSAGQGNTIYF.